The 23 T cell receptor beta chains below all came from one sample that was sequenced in a study of T-cell reconstitution after alpha-beta-depleted transplantation in children. Unique molecular identifiers were used in preparing the TCRbeta library. TCRdb reanalysed the PCR reads using MiXCR and keeps one entry per CDR3 protein. Among hundreds of thousands of distinct CDR3 sequences, around 13% were seen once, and the ten largest hold 2.2%. The sequencing here drew on PBMCs, mostly from graft donor cells, taken 360 days after TCRalphabeta/CD19-depleted stem cell transplant. Every receptor here comes from a male patient younger than 18 who had a stem cell transplant for acute myeloid leukemia, so the T cells may come from the graft donor.

J is TRBJ2-1 and V is TRBV20-1; perhaps TRBD2 as D (5 bases). V lost 1 base, J lost 9 bases, and 10 bases lay in between. Per germline, CDR1 DFQATT and CDR2 SNEGSKA (reference sequence). CDR3 length: 12 residues. DNA of the CDR3: TGCAGTGCTAGAGGTCGGGGTCGTGAGCAGTTCTTC. This translates into CSARGRGREQFF.

This clonotype was seen ten or more times. The gene calls are TRBV25-1 and TRBJ2-7; TRBD1 matches at 10 bases. CDR1 is MGHDK, CDR2 SYGVNS, per germline. CDR3 length equals 16 residues. The J segment lost 1 base and the V segment lost 2 bases, leaving 5 bases of the junction unmatched. CDR3 DNA: TGTGCCAGCAGTGAAGTCGGGGACAGGGGATCCTACGAGCAGTACTTC. This translates into CASSEVGDRGSYEQYF.

This clonotype has a count of ten or more. The chain's CDR3 is CASSLLGGADEQFF. In DNA form, the CDR3 reads TGTGCCAGCAGTTTATTGGGGGGGGCGGATGAGCAGTTCTTC. This sequence joins TRBV28 and TRBJ2-1; maybe TRBD2 (7 bases). This CDR3 is 14 amino acids long. V dropped 1 base and J dropped 8 bases, with 12 bases sitting between them. CDR1 is MDHEN and CDR2 is SYDVKM in the germline V gene.

The chain couples TRBV4-3 to TRBJ2-1; D possibly corresponds to TRBD2 (6 bases). V lost 0 bases, J lost 5 bases, and 17 bases lay in between. Germline V CDR1 and CDR2: LGHNA, YSLEER. CDR3 length: 17 amino acids. The CDR3 nucleotides read TGCGCCAGCAGCCAAGATTTCTCCCTCCGGGAGCACAATGAGCAGTTCTTC. Residues: CASSQDFSLREHNEQFF.

V usage is TRBV6-2 or TRBV6-3 and J usage is TRBJ2-1; D is perhaps TRBD1 or TRBD2 (7 bases each). Germline assignment: CDR1 MNHEY and CDR2 SVGEGT. The CDR3 sequence is 16 residues long. Between the trimmed V and J ends, which lost 4 bases and 9 bases, there was a span of 22 bases. CDR3 loop: CASSSPGGTARGEQFF. The CDR3 region has the DNA TGTGCCAGCAGTTCCCCCGGGGGGACAGCTCGAGGTGAGCAGTTCTTC.

In this sample, this clonotype turned up a few times. CDR3 nucleotide sequence: TGTGCCAGCAGCAATCAAATCGGGACTAGCGGGACCTACGAGCAGTACTTC. Translated, it gives CASSNQIGTSGTYEQYF. This chain connects TRBV12-3 or TRBV12-4 to TRBJ2-7, with TRBD2 matching over 13 bases. The CDR3 spans 17 residues. With V trimmed by 6 bases and J by 2 bases, 10 bases remained unmatched.

The chain employs TRBV6-4 and TRBJ2-1; TRBD2 agrees at 15 bases. The CDR3 is 15 amino acids. V shed 6 bases, J shed 6 bases, and the junction held 3 bases outside the gene matches. Looked up from germline, CDR1 is MRHNA and CDR2 is SNTAGT. The CDR3 bases are TGTGCCAGCAGAGGACTAGCGGGAGGGCTCAATGAGCAGTTCTTC. It specifies CASRGLAGGLNEQFF.

The chain recombines TRBV12-3 or TRBV12-4 with TRBJ2-3; 10 positions agree with TRBD2. CDR3 length equals 14 residues. With V trimmed by 6 bases and J by 5 bases, 5 bases remained unmatched. CDR3 sequence: CASSLAGAVDTQYF. The CDR3 DNA follows: TGTGCCAGCAGCCTAGCGGGAGCGGTAGATACGCAGTATTTT.

The table lists this clonotype with a few counts. V gene TRBV9 combines with J gene TRBJ1-4; no firm D call. The CDR3 is 13 residues long. V was pared by 1 base and J by 8 bases, with 9 bases between. CDR1 SGDLS and CDR2 YYNGEE come from the germline V gene. The CDR3: CASSVPGEEKLFF. Written as DNA, the CDR3 is TGTGCCAGCAGCGTACCCGGAGAAGAAAAACTGTTTTTT.

This clonotype was recorded a few times. CDR3 protein: CASSQEDREGRTDTQYF. The CDR3 bases are TGTGCCAGCAGCCAAGAAGATCGGGAGGGCCGCACAGATACGCAGTATTTT. The V gene is TRBV3-1, the J gene TRBJ2-3; TRBD2 agrees at 8 bases. Germline V gene lookup returns CDR1 LGHDT and CDR2 YNNKEL (reference sequence). The V and J ends lost 0 bases and 1 base, in that order; junction bases with no gene match: 6. The CDR3 length is 17 residues.

CDR3 in DNA: TGTGCCAGCAGTTGGGACGGGAAAAATCAGCCCCAGCATTTT. This sequence encodes CASSWDGKNQPQHF. The chain combines TRBV12-3 or TRBV12-4 with TRBJ1-5; D is possibly TRBD1 (5 bases). CDR3 length: 14 residues. Between the trimmed V and J ends, which lost 4 bases and 4 bases, there was a span of 11 bases.

This chain uses TRBV11-2 with TRBJ2-1; D call uncertain. The CDR3 totals 15 residues. Trimming removed 0 bases from V and 4 bases from J, with 10 bases in between. Germline V gives CDR1 SGHAT, CDR2 FQNNGV. CDR3 protein: CASSLESRVYNEQFF. The CDR3 DNA reads TGTGCCAGCAGCTTAGAATCCCGAGTGTACAATGAGCAGTTCTTC.

This clonotype was detected a few times. The chain carries TRBV5-1 and TRBJ1-3; a weak D match, TRBD1 (5 bases). Germline V CDR1 and CDR2: SGHRS, YFSETQ. Trimming left V 2 bases short and J 6 bases short, with 12 bases between. The length of the CDR3 is 14 residues. CDR3 protein: CASSLGERENTIYF. CDR3 in DNA: TGCGCCAGCAGCTTAGGGGAAAGAGAAAACACCATATATTTT.

A single count supports this clonotype. V usage is TRBV11-2 and J usage is TRBJ2-7; no firm D call. The ends were cut back, 0 bases at V and 9 bases at J, with 12 bases in the middle. The CDR3 is 13 amino acids. Germline CDR1 and CDR2: SGHAT and FQNNGV. In nucleotides, the CDR3 is TGTGCCAGCAGCTTAGATCCAAGGGTCCCGCAGTACTTC. Translating gives CASSLDPRVPQYF. The full variable domain, in which reference TRBV11-2 and TRBJ2-7 provide the parts outside the CDR3, is EAGVAQSPRYKIIEKRQSVAFWCNPISGHATLYWYQQILGQGPKLLIQFQNNGVVDDSQLPKDRFSAERLKGVDSTLKIQPAKLEDSAVYLCASSLDPRVPQYFGPGTRLTVT.

This clonotype appeared a few times. V and J are TRBV28 and TRBJ2-7, with D possibly being TRBD1 (6 bases). Germline CDR1 is MDHEN and CDR2 is SYDVKM. The CDR3 is made up of 12 amino acids. Trimming stripped 10 bases from V and 3 bases from J, with 13 bases between. The DNA for the CDR3 is TGTGCCAATCCGGACAGACACTACGAGCAGTACTTC. Protein product: CANPDRHYEQYF.

The chain's CDR3 is CASSSQVAEETQYF. CDR3 DNA sequence: TGTGCCAGCAGTTCCCAGGTGGCAGAAGAGACCCAGTACTTC. The chain carries TRBV28 and TRBJ2-5; no firm D call. The germline V and J ends were trimmed by 4 bases and 3 bases, with 12 bases remaining between them. Looked up from germline, CDR1 is MDHEN and CDR2 is SYDVKM. The CDR3 contains 14 residues.

This clonotype has ten or more counts. The gene calls are TRBV12-3 or TRBV12-4 and TRBJ1-1; weak D call: TRBD1 (6 bases). The CDR3 contains 13 residues. Trimming removed 2 bases at V and 6 bases at J, with 10 bases between. CDR3 DNA: TGTGCCAGCAGTTTAATTGAGGGGGCTGAAGCTTTCTTT. This translates into CASSLIEGAEAFF.

This clonotype was observed at least ten times. J is TRBJ1-2 and V is TRBV29-1; 11 bases align to TRBD1. The CDR3 sequence is 14 residues long. The V gene's germline CDR1 is SQVTM and CDR2 ANQGSEA. V was pared by 4 bases and J by 4 bases, with 5 bases of the junction left unmatched. CDR3 nucleotide sequence: TGCAGCGTTGGGACAGGGGGCGCCTTCTATGGCTACACCTTC. Its translation: CSVGTGGAFYGYTF.

This clonotype has only a few counts. This sequence joins TRBV7-2 and TRBJ1-4; D is possibly TRBD1 (5 bases). Between the trimmed V and J ends, which lost 3 bases and 7 bases, there was a span of 12 bases. There are 14 residues in the CDR3. Germline-derived CDR1 and CDR2 are SGHTA and FQGNSA. The CDR3 loop reads CASSLAGSIEKLFF. In DNA, the CDR3 is TGTGCCAGCAGCTTGGCAGGGTCGATTGAAAAACTGTTTTTT.

This clonotype appeared a few times. V is TRBV12-3 or TRBV12-4 and J is TRBJ2-7; D ambiguous. Trimming cost V 3 bases and J 4 bases, with 10 bases left between them. This CDR3 is 13 amino acids long. The CDR3 DNA reads as TGTGCCAGCAGTTTTTTAGGGCAATACGAGCAGTACTTC. It encodes CASSFLGQYEQYF.

This clonotype appeared a single time. The rearrangement links TRBV6-2 or TRBV6-3 to TRBJ2-5; a possible D gene is TRBD2 (6 bases). CDR1 MNHEY and CDR2 SVGEGT come from the germline V gene. CDR3 length equals 16 residues. V shed 1 base and J shed 5 bases, with 17 bases lying between them. CDR3 sequence (DNA): TGTGCCAGCAGTTACTTTGGAGCCGGGGGAGCGGAGACCCAGTACTTC. Its translation: CASSYFGAGGAETQYF.

This clonotype was recorded a few times. The chain has TRBV12-3 or TRBV12-4 and TRBJ2-7; 8 bases match TRBD2. There are 17 residues in the CDR3. With 5 bases clipped from V and 0 bases from J, the junction kept 12 bases outside the gene matches. CDR3 protein: CASSPQGAGGFSYEQYF. In DNA, the CDR3 is TGTGCCAGCAGTCCCCAAGGGGCGGGAGGCTTCTCCTACGAGCAGTACTTC.

This clonotype was observed at least ten times. The junction and the germline gene differ at one end; a read error may be behind it. The gene calls are TRBV6-2 or TRBV6-3 and TRBJ2-5, with 7 bases identical to TRBD1. CDR3 length: 11 residues. The germline V gene has CDR1 MNHEY and CDR2 SVGEGT. CDR3 in amino acids: CASRGVRDSDF. The CDR3, as DNA: TGTGCCAGCAGGGGGGTTCGGGACAGCGACTTC.